The 21 T cell receptor beta chains below all came from one sample that was sequenced in a study of blood T cell repertoires in COVID-19. This table comes from immunoSEQ multiplex PCR, and its TCRdb copy is limited to in-frame clones, with some not included. The top ten hold roughly a tenth of the sample, which has over 90,000 clones, more than 75% seen once. Source material: peripheral blood. Source of these receptors: a man aged 60 to 75 with active or convalescent COVID-19.

This clone is judged medium-sized. J is TRBJ2-7 and V is TRBV2, with 9 bases lining up with TRBD2. Germline V gives CDR1 SNHLY, CDR2 FYNNEI. The CDR3 sequence is 15 residues long. V lost 4 bases to trimming and J lost 6 bases; unmatched junction nucleotides: 10. The CDR3 reads CASSAGSGRRGEQYV. The CDR3 region has the DNA TGTGCCAGCAGTGCAGGTAGCGGGAGAAGGGGCGAGCAGTACGTC.

This clone was observed a handful of times. The rearrangement uses TRBV18 and TRBJ2-3; 11 positions match TRBD2. The CDR3 runs to 20 residues. V gave up 3 bases and J gave up 3 bases; unmatched junction bases: 17. Germline V gives CDR1 KGHSH, CDR2 LQKENI. CDR3: CASSPAGVAGGPEKTDTQYF. In DNA, the CDR3 is TGTGCCAGCTCACCGGCCGGGGTAGCGGGAGGGCCAGAAAAAACAGATACGCAGTATTTT.

This chain joins TRBV9 and TRBJ2-1, with 13 positions matching TRBD2. This CDR3 comprises 18 residues. The junction had 12 bases not matched to a gene; V was cut back by 0 bases and J by 9 bases. Germline CDR1 and CDR2: SGDLS and YYNGEE. CDR3 nucleotides: TGTGCCAGCAGCGTAGGAGGCCTGGGACTAGCGGGAATGGGTGAGCAGTTCTTC. Amino acid sequence: CASSVGGLGLAGMGEQFF.

This clone was seen only once. This sequence joins TRBV6-1 and TRBJ1-5; TRBD1 matches 10 bases. The CDR3 totals 14 residues. The germline V gene encodes CDR1 MNHNS and CDR2 SASEGT. V lost 5 bases to trimming and J lost 12 bases; unmatched junction nucleotides: 10. In DNA form, the CDR3 reads TGTGCCAGCAGTCCCGGGACAGGGGTCTCCGGCCAGCATTTT. Translated, it gives CASSPGTGVSGQHF.

This clone was seen only once. The chain carries TRBV7-8 and TRBJ2-3, with TRBD1 matching 9 bases. The junction had 3 bases not matched to a gene; V was cut back by 2 bases and J by 3 bases. The length of the CDR3 is 15 residues. Looked up from germline, CDR1 is SGHVS and CDR2 is FQNEAQ. As DNA, the CDR3 is TGTGCCAGCAGCTTATGGGACAGGGTAACAGATACGCAGTATTTT. This codes for CASSLWDRVTDTQYF. The variable domain in full, with the rest retrieved from reference TRBV7-8 and TRBJ2-3, is GAGVSQSPRYKVAKRGQDVALRCDPISGHVSLFWYQQALGQGPEFLTYFQNEAQLDKSGLPSDRFFAERPEGSVSTLKIQRTQQEDSAVYLCASSLWDRVTDTQYFGPGTRLTVL.

This sequence joins TRBV5-1 and TRBJ1-6; 7 bases agree with TRBD1. The CDR3 length is 15 residues. The V gene's germline CDR1 is SGHRS and CDR2 YFSETQ. The V gene end was trimmed by 1 base and the J gene end by 10 bases; junction bases not matched to a gene: 8. The CDR3 sequence is CASSLSRRGESPLHF. The CDR3 DNA reads as TGCGCCAGCAGCTTGTCACGCAGGGGGGAGTCACCCCTCCACTTT.

The chain has TRBV5-1 and TRBJ1-3; D is possibly TRBD1 (6 bases). Trimming stripped 4 bases from V and 2 bases from J, with 16 bases between. CDR1 and CDR2 (germline): SGHRS, YFSETQ. The CDR3 has 16 residues. The CDR3 here is CASSAWSSGAGNTIYF. Written as DNA, the CDR3 is TGCGCCAGCAGCGCTTGGTCGTCAGGGGCTGGAAACACCATATATTTT.

In this sample, this clone turned up once. The V call is TRBV27, the J call TRBJ1-6; D possibly corresponds to TRBD1 (6 bases). Germline CDR1 is MNHEY and CDR2 is SMNVEV (reference sequence). The CDR3 totals 15 residues. V was clipped by 0 bases and J by 5 bases, with 8 bases between them. The chain's CDR3 is CASSLSRGHNSPLHF. The CDR3 coding sequence is TGTGCCAGCAGTTTATCGCGGGGGCATAATTCACCCCTCCACTTT.

V and J are TRBV21-1 and TRBJ2-1; the table assigns TRBD2, which was not confirmed against the DNA. TRBV21-1 is a listed pseudogene. The CDR3 extends over 15 amino acids. Written as DNA, the CDR3 is TGTGCCAGCAGCAAAGAGGGTAGGGCCGGGGATGAGCAGTTCTTC. Its translation is CASSKEGRAGDEQFF.

The CDR3 is CASSLVREGDNEQFF. Written as DNA, the CDR3 is TGTGCCAGCAGCTTAGTGCGGGAGGGGGACAATGAGCAGTTCTTC. The chain combines TRBV7-6 with TRBJ2-1, with TRBD2 matching 9 bases. Germline V gene data show CDR1 as SGHVS and CDR2 as FNYEAQ. This CDR3 has 15 residues. The V gene end was trimmed by 1 base and the J gene end by 5 bases; junction bases not matched to a gene: 3.

This clone was seen a few times. V gene TRBV27 combines with J gene TRBJ1-1; D is uncertain. The V gene's germline CDR1 is MNHEY and CDR2 SMNVEV (reference sequence). The CDR3 covers 15 residues. V lost 6 bases and J lost 1, with 15 bases in between. CDR3 amino acids: CASRNVGGKNTEAFF. CDR3 sequence (DNA): TGTGCCAGCAGGAACGTTGGAGGGAAGAACACTGAAGCTTTCTTT.

The rearrangement joins TRBV10-3 to TRBJ2-3, with TRBD2 matching over 7 bases. The CDR3 has 17 residues. Losses at the gene ends were 0 bases for V and 0 bases for J; bases not matched to a gene: 6. CDR1 is ENHRY and CDR2 is SYGVKD in the germline V gene. DNA of the CDR3: TGTGCCATCAGTGAGTCGCCTAGCGGTTCTAGCACAGATACGCAGTATTTT. It is translated as CAISESPSGSSTDTQYF.

V gene TRBV6-5 combines with J gene TRBJ1-2; TRBD1 is a possible D gene (5 bases). The CDR3 length is 14 residues. V was pared by 1 base and J by 4 bases, with 10 bases between. The germline gives CDR1 MNHEY, CDR2 SVGAGI. The CDR3 coding sequence is TGTGCCAGCAGTTACTTGGGGGAGGGCTATGGCTACACCTTC. It codes for CASSYLGEGYGYTF.

The chain links TRBV19 to TRBJ2-1, with 13 bases that match TRBD2. The CDR3 totals 13 residues. The germline V gene encodes CDR1 LNHDA and CDR2 SQIVND (reference sequence). With 4 bases clipped from V and 10 bases from J, the junction kept 1 base outside the gene matches. CDR3 residues: CASSKGLAGEQFF. CDR3 DNA: TGTGCCAGTAGTAAGGGACTAGCGGGGGAGCAGTTCTTC.

J is TRBJ2-5 and V is TRBV7-3, with a tentative D call TRBD1 (6 bases). Trimming removed 5 bases from V and 5 bases from J, with 12 bases in between. The CDR3 is made up of 13 amino acids. CDR1 is SGHTA and CDR2 is FQGTGA in the germline V gene. Written as DNA, the CDR3 is TGTGCCAGCAGCGCCGGACAGATCGAGACCCAGTACTTC. Its protein product is CASSAGQIETQYF.

The chain employs TRBV6-2 or TRBV6-3 and TRBJ2-1, with a tentative D call TRBD1 (6 bases). The CDR3 covers 18 residues. V lost 2 bases to trimming and J lost 0 bases, with 17 bases between them. Germline-derived CDR1 and CDR2 are MNHEY and SVGEGT. In DNA, the CDR3 is TGTGCCAGCAGTTACCGTCCGGGACACCAGTCCTCCTACAATGAGCAGTTCTTC. The encoded protein is CASSYRPGHQSSYNEQFF.

This chain links TRBV9 with TRBJ1-3; D is perhaps TRBD1 (5 bases). Germline V gives CDR1 SGDLS, CDR2 YYNGEE. The germline V and J ends were trimmed by 4 bases and 0 bases, with 11 bases remaining between them. The CDR3 spans 15 residues. The CDR3, as DNA: TGTGCCAGCAGCCCAGGACATAACTCTGGAAACACCATATATTTT. It is translated as CASSPGHNSGNTIYF.

The chain combines TRBV19 with TRBJ2-2, with D perhaps matching TRBD2 (6 bases). The CDR3 contains 14 residues. Per germline, CDR1 LNHDA and CDR2 SQIVND (reference sequence). V lost 3 bases and J lost 6, with 11 bases in between. In DNA, the CDR3 is TGTGCCAGTAGTATCTTGGGGGGTCCCGGGGAGCTGTTTTTT. Its protein is CASSILGGPGELFF.

V gene TRBV12-3 or TRBV12-4 combines with J gene TRBJ1-5; D perhaps matches TRBD1 (5 bases). CDR3 length: 13 residues. V dropped 2 bases and J dropped 4 bases, with 6 bases sitting between them. The CDR3 loop reads CASSLQGNQPQHF. The CDR3 nucleotides read TGTGCCAGCAGTTTACAGGGAAATCAGCCCCAGCATTTT.

J is TRBJ2-6 and V is TRBV19; 8 nucleotides line up with TRBD1. V lost 4 bases and J lost 2; bases outside the gene matches: 10. The CDR3 covers 18 residues. The V gene's germline CDR1 is LNHDA and CDR2 SQIVND (reference sequence). The CDR3 is CASSTNGQGNPGANVLTF. CDR3 DNA: TGTGCCAGTAGTACAAACGGACAGGGCAATCCTGGGGCCAACGTCCTGACTTTC.

The chain is built from TRBV5-1 and TRBJ1-2, with no clear D. The CDR3 is 16 residues long. V was trimmed by 4 bases and J by 3 bases, leaving 19 bases between them. Germline V CDR1 and CDR2: SGHRS, YFSETQ. In DNA form, the CDR3 reads TGCGCCAGCAGCCCGGGAGGCGGCCCTGGTGACTATGGCTACACCTTC. This encodes CASSPGGGPGDYGYTF. Using reference TRBV5-1 and TRBJ1-2 for the parts outside the CDR3, the full variable domain is KAGVTQTPRYLIKTRGQQVTLSCSPISGHRSVSWYQQTPGQGLQFLFEYFSETQRNKGNFPGRFSGRQFSNSRSEMNVSTLELGDSALYLCASSPGGGPGDYGYTFGSGTRLTVV.